One sample yielded the 3 T cell receptor beta chains listed below, sequenced in a study of human T cells and chemical hapten exposure. This sample's time point: patch test 1, 2 weeks after DPC sensitization. Treatment noted: therapeutic diphenylcyclopropenone sensitization with weekly scalp DPC. TCRdb re-derived calls from the RACE reads in MiXCR, one entry per CDR3 protein. The sample lists tens of thousands of distinct CDR3 sequences, roughly 10% occurring once. The specimen was whole blood, collected in connection with sensitization to the hapten diphenylcyclopropenone (DPC). The receptors shown here come from a woman aged 45-65 years with alopecia areata. Some clones in this sample may be carry-over from other donors' samples.

The chain has TRBV19 and TRBJ1-1; D may be TRBD1 (6 bases). The germline CDR1 and CDR2 sequences are LNHDA and SQIVND (reference sequence). This CDR3 region has 15 residues. The V end lost 5 bases, the J end lost 1 base, and 14 bases lay between the germline ends. The CDR3 sequence is CASSPEGQTNTEAFF. The CDR3 DNA follows: TGTGCCAGTAGTCCAGAGGGACAAACGAACACTGAAGCTTTCTTT.

The V call is TRBV28, the J call TRBJ2-7; tentative D call: TRBD1 (6 bases). The germline gives CDR1 MDHEN, CDR2 SYDVKM. The CDR3 totals 13 residues. Trimming took 5 bases from V and 5 from J, leaving 13 bases between them. In DNA, the CDR3 is TGTGCCAGCAGTACGGACAGCCCACACGAGCAGTACTTC. This gives the protein CASSTDSPHEQYF.

The genes are TRBV6-2 or TRBV6-3 and TRBJ1-1; TRBD1 matches 10 bases. J lost 7 bases, V lost 5 bases, and 7 bases had no gene match. The CDR3 is 14 residues long. Germline V gene lookup returns CDR1 MNHEY and CDR2 SVGEGT. Written as DNA, the CDR3 is TGTGCCAGCAGTCGAAGGGACAGGGGTTATGAAGCTTTCTTT. It is translated as CASSRRDRGYEAFF.